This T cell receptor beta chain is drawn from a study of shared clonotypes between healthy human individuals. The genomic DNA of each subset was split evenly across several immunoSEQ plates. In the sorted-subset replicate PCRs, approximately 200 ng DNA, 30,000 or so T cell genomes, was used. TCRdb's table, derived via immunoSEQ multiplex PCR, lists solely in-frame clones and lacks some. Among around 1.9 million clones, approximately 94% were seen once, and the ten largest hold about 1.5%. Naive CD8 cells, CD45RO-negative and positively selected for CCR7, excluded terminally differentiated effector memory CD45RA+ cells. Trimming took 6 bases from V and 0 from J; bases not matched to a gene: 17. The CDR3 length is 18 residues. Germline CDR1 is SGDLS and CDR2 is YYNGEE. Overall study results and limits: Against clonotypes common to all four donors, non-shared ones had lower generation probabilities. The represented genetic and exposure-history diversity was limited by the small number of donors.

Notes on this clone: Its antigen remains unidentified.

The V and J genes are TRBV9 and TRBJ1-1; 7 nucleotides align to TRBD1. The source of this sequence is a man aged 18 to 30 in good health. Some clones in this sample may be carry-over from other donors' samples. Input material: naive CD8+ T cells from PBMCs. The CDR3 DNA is TGTGCCAGCACCAAACACGGAAGGGGGCGCATTCTGAACACTGAAGCTTTCTTT. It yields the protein CASTKHGRGRILNTEAFF.